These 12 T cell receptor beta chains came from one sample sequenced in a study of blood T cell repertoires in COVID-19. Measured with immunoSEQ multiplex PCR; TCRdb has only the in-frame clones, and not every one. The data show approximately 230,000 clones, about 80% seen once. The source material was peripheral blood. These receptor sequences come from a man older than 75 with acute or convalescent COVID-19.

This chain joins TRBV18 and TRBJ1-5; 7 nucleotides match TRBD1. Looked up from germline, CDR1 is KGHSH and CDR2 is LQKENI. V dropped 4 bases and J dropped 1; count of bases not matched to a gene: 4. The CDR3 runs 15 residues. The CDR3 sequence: CASSQGAPSNQPQHF. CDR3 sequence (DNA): TGTGCCAGCTCACAGGGGGCGCCGAGCAATCAGCCCCAGCATTTT.

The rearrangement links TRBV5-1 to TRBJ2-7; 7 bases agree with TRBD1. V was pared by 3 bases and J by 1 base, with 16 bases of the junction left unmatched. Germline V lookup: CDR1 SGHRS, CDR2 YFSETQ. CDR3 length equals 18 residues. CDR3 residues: CASSYGTVYPTRSYEQYF. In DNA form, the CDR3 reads TGCGCCAGCAGCTACGGGACAGTATATCCCACCAGATCCTACGAGCAGTACTTC.

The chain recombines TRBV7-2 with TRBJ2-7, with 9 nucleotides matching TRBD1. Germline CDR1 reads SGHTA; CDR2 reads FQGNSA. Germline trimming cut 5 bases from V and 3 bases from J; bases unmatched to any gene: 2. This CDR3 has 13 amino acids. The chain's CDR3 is CASSTDRGYEQYF. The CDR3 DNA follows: TGTGCCAGCAGCACGGACAGGGGCTACGAGCAGTACTTC.

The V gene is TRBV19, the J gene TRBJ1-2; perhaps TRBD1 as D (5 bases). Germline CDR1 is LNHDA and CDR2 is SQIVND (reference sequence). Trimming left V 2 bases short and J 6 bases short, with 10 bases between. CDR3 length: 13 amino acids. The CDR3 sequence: CASSIRDLNGYTF. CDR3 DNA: TGTGCCAGTAGTATAAGGGACTTGAATGGCTACACCTTC.

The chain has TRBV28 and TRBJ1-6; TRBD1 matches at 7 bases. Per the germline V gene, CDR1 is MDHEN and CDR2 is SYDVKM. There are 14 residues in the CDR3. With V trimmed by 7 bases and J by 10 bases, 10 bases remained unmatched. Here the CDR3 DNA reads TGTGCCAGCACAATAGGACAGGCGTACTCACCCCTCCACTTT. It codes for CASTIGQAYSPLHF.

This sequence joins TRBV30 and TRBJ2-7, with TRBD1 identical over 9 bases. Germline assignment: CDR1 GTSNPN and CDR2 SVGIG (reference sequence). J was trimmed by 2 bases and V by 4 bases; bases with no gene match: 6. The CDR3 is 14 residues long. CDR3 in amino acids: CAWNDRGVTYEQYF. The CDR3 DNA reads TGTGCCTGGAACGACAGGGGGGTAACCTACGAGCAGTACTTC.

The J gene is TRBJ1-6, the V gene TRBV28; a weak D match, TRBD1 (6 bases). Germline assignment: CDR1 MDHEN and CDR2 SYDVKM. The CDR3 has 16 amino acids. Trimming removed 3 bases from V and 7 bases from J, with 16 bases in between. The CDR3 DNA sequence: TGTGCCAGCAGTTTGTTCCAGGGGCTGAGAAATTCACCCCTCCACTTT. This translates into CASSLFQGLRNSPLHF.

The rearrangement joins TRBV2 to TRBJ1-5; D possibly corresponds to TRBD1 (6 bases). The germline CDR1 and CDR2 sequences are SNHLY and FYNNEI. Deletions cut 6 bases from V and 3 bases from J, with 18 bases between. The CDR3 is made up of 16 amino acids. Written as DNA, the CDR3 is TGTGCCAGCAGCCGAGTTAACACAGGGCCCAATCAGCCCCAGCATTTT. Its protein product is CASSRVNTGPNQPQHF.

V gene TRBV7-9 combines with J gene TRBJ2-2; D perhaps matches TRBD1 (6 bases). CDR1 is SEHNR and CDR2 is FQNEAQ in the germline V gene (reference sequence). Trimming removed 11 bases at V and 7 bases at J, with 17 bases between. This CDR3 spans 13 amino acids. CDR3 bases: TGTGCCCGGAGACAGGCGACGGGCGGGGAGCTGTTTTTT. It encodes CARRQATGGELFF. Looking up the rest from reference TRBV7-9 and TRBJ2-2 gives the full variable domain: DTGVSQNPRHKITKRGQNVTFRCDPISEHNRLYWYRQTLGQGPEFLTYFQNEAQLEKSRLLSDRFSAERPKGSFSTLEIQRTEQGDSAMYLCARRQATGGELFFGEGSRLTVL.

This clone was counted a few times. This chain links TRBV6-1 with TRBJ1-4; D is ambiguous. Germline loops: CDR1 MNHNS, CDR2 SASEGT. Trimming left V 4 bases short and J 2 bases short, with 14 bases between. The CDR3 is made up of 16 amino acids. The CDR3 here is CASSVYLGSTNEKLFF. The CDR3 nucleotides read TGTGCCAGCAGTGTGTATTTGGGGAGCACTAATGAAAAACTGTTTTTT.

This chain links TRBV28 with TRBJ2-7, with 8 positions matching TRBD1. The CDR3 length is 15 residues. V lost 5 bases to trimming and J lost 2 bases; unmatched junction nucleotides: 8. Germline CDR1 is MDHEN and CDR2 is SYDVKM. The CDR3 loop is CASSVTGQVTYEQYF. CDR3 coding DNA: TGTGCCAGCAGTGTAACGGGACAGGTGACCTACGAGCAGTACTTC. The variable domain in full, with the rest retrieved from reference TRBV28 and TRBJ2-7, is DVKVTQSSRYLVKRTGEKVFLECVQDMDHENMFWYRQDPGLGLRLIYFSYDVKMKEKGDIPEGYSVSREKKERFSLILESASTNQTSMYLCASSVTGQVTYEQYFGPGTRLTVT.

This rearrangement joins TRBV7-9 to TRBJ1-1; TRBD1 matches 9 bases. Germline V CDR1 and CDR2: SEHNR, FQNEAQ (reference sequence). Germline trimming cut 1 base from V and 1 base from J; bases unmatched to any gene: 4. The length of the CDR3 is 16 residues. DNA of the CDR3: TGTGCCAGCAGCTTAGTAGGGACAGGGAAGAACACTGAAGCTTTCTTT. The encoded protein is CASSLVGTGKNTEAFF.